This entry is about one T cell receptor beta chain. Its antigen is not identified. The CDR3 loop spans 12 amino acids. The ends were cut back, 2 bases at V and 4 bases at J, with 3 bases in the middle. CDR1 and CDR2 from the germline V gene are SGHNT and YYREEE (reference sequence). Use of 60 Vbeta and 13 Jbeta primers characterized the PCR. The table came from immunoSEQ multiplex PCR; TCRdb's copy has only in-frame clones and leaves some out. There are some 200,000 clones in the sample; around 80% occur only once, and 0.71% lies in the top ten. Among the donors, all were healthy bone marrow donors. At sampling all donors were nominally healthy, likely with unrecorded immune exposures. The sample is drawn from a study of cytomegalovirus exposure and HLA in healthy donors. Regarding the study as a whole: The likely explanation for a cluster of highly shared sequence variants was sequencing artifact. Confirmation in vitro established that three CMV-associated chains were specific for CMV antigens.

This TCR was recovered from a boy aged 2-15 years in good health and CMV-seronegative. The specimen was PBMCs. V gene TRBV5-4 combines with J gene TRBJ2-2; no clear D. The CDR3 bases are TGTGCCAGCAGCTTCCTCACCGGGGAGCTGTTTTTT. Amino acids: CASSFLTGELFF. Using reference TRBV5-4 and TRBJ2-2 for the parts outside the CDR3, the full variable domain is ETGVTQSPTHLIKTRGQQVTLRCSSQSGHNTVSWYQQALGQGPQFIFQYYREEENGRGNFPPRFSGLQFPNYSSELNVNALELDDSALYLCASSFLTGELFFGEGSRLTVL.